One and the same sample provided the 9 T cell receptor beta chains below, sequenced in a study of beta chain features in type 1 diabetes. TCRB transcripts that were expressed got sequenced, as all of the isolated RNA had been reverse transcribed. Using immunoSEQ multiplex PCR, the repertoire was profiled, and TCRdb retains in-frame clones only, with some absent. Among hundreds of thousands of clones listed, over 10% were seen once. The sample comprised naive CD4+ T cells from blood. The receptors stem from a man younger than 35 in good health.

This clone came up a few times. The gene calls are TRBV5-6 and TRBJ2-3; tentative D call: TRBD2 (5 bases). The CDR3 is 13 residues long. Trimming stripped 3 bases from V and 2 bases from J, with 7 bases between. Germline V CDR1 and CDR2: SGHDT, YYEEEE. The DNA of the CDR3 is TGTGCCAGCAGCTCGGGATTCACAGATACGCAGTATTTT. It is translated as CASSSGFTDTQYF.

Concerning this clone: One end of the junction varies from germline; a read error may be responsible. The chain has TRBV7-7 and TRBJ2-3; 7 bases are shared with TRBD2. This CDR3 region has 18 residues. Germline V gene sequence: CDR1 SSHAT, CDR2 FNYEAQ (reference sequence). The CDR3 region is CASSFSAPWEGARDTQYF. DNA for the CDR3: TGTGCTAGCAGCTTCTCGGCCCCGTGGGAGGGAGCGAGGGATACGCAGTATTTT.

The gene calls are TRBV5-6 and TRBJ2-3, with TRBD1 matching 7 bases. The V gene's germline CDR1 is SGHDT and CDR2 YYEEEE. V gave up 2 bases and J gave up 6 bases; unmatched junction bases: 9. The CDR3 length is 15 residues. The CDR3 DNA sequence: TGTGCCAGCAGCTTACAGGGGCCCACCGGTGATACGCAGTATTTT. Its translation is CASSLQGPTGDTQYF.

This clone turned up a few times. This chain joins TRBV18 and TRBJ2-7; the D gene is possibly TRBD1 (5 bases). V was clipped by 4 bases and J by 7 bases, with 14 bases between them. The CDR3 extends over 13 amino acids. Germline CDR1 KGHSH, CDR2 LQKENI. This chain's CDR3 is CASSQADNSEQYF. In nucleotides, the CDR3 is TGTGCCAGCTCACAGGCGGACAACTCAGAGCAGTACTTC.

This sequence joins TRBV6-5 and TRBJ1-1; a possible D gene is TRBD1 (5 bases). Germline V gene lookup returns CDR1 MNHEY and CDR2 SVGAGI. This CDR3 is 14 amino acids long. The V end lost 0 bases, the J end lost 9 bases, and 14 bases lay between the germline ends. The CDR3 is CASSYSRSRDKAFF. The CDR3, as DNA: TGTGCCAGCAGTTACTCCCGAAGCAGGGATAAAGCTTTCTTT.

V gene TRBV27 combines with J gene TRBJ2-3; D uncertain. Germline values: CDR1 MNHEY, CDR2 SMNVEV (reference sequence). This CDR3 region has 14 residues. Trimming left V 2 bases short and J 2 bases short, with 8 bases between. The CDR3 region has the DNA TGTGCCAGCAGTTTACTGGCCACCACAGATACGCAGTATTTT. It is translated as CASSLLATTDTQYF.

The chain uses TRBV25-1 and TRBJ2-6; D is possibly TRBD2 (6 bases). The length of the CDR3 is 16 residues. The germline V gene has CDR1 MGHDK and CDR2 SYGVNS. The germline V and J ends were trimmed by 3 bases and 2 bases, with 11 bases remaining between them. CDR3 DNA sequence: TGTGCCAGCAGTGATGGATGGGGGGCTGGGGCCAACGTCCTGACTTTC. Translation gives CASSDGWGAGANVLTF.

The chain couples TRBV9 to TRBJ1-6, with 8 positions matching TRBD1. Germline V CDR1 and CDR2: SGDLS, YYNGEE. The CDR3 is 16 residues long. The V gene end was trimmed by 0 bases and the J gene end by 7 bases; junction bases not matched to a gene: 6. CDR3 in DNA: TGTGCCAGCAGCGTAGGCCGACAGGGGAGGAATTCACCCCTCCACTTT. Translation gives CASSVGRQGRNSPLHF.

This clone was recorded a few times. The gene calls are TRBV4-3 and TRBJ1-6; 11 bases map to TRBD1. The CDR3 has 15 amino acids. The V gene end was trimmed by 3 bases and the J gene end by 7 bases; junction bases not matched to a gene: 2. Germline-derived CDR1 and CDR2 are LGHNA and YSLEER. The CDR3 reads CASSQDRGLNSPLHF. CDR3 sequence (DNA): TGCGCCAGCAGCCAGGACAGGGGGCTCAATTCACCCCTCCACTTT.